The 24 T cell receptor beta chains in this list originate from one sample, sequenced in a study of blood T cell repertoires in COVID-19. Profiled with immunoSEQ multiplex PCR; TCRdb holds only in-frame clones, not every one. This sample has around 200,000 clones, with 70% to 85% found just once. Source material: peripheral blood. Receptor source: a human donor in a cohort sampled during active COVID-19.

V gene TRBV9 combines with J gene TRBJ2-7; D call uncertain. Germline V gene sequence: CDR1 SGDLS, CDR2 YYNGEE. The V end lost 4 bases, the J end lost 0 bases, and 8 bases lay between the germline ends. The CDR3 is 13 amino acids. The CDR3 region is CASSPRSSYEQYF. In nucleotides, the CDR3 is TGTGCCAGCAGCCCACGGAGCTCCTACGAGCAGTACTTC.

The rearrangement joins TRBV6-1 to TRBJ1-5; D remains unclear. Trimming cost V 2 bases and J 1 base, with 9 bases left between them. The CDR3 has 15 residues. The germline V gene has CDR1 MNHNS and CDR2 SASEGT. In nucleotides, the CDR3 is TGTGCCAGCAGTGAACTGGAGTTGAGCAATCAGCCCCAGCATTTT. Its translation: CASSELELSNQPQHF.

V gene TRBV6-6 combines with J gene TRBJ1-5; 7 bases line up with TRBD1. The length of the CDR3 is 14 residues. Unmatched junction bases numbered 3, after V lost 6 bases and J lost 1 base. Germline V lookup: CDR1 MNHNY, CDR2 SVGAGI (reference sequence). CDR3 DNA sequence: TGTGCCAGCAGATCGGACAGGAGCAATCAGCCCCAGCATTTT. The encoded protein is CASRSDRSNQPQHF.

This clone was seen a handful of times. V is TRBV4-1 and J is TRBJ1-2; 12 bases line up with TRBD1. The CDR3 covers 16 residues. The junction had 6 bases not matched to a gene; V was cut back by 1 base and J by 6 bases. Germline CDR1 and CDR2: MGHRA and YSYEKL. The CDR3 DNA follows: TGCGCCAGCAGCCAAGGCTGGGACAGGGGGCTCAATGGCTACACCTTC. The encoded protein is CASSQGWDRGLNGYTF.

This chain joins TRBV1 and TRBJ1-2. TRBV1 is recorded as a pseudogene. This CDR3 is built from 17 residues. The CDR3 is CTSSQEMKAAGNYGYTF. The CDR3 coding sequence is TGCACCAGCAGCCAAGAAATGAAGGCCGCGGGTAACTATGGCTACACCTTC.

This sequence joins TRBV13 and TRBJ1-4; a possible D gene is TRBD1 (6 bases). Germline assignment: CDR1 PRHDT and CDR2 FYEKMQ (reference sequence). There are 14 residues in the CDR3. V was shortened by 5 bases and J by 7 bases, with 14 bases between the two germline ends. The CDR3 nucleotides are TGTGCCAGCAGCCCCGGCACAGGGTCTGAAAAACTGTTTTTT. It translates to CASSPGTGSEKLFF.

The chain carries TRBV3-1 (or the pseudogene TRBV3-2) and TRBJ1-6; tentatively, D is TRBD1 (5 bases). The CDR3 runs 16 residues. Germline CDR1 and CDR2: LGHDT and YNNKEL (reference sequence). The V end was cut by 4 bases, the J end by 7 bases, with 17 bases between. The CDR3 is CASSPATGFQNSPLHF. In DNA form, the CDR3 reads TGTGCCAGCAGCCCCGCCACAGGATTTCAGAATTCACCCCTCCACTTT.

A few counts support this clone. The chain uses TRBV10-3 and TRBJ2-2; D call uncertain. This CDR3 contains 12 residues. Germline values: CDR1 ENHRY, CDR2 SYGVKD. Trimming took off 6 bases at V and 4 bases at J, with 6 bases between the two ends. The CDR3 is CAISGSTGELFF. The CDR3 DNA reads TGTGCCATCAGCGGGTCCACCGGGGAGCTGTTTTTT.

V and J are TRBV13 and TRBJ2-7; tentatively, D is TRBD2 (5 bases). Trimming left V 5 bases short and J 9 bases short, with 17 bases between. Germline V gene lookup returns CDR1 PRHDT and CDR2 FYEKMQ (reference sequence). CDR3 length: 13 residues. The CDR3, as DNA: TGTGCCAGCAGCGCCGGAGTGGGTGCGGGGCAGTACTTC. This encodes CASSAGVGAGQYF.

The chain carries TRBV3-1 (or the pseudogene TRBV3-2) and TRBJ2-4; 10 nucleotides align to TRBD2. V was clipped by 0 bases and J by 6 bases; unmatched bases: 8. The length of the CDR3 is 17 residues. CDR1 is LGHDT and CDR2 is YNNKEL in the germline V gene (reference sequence). The DNA of the CDR3 is TGTGCCAGCAGCCAAGATTGGGATAGCGGGGGGTCAAACATTCAGTACTTC. Encoded protein: CASSQDWDSGGSNIQYF.

The chain combines TRBV7-2 with TRBJ1-3, with no clear D. Germline CDR1 is SGHTA and CDR2 is FQGNSA. This CDR3 region has 16 residues. Trimming left V 1 base short and J 0 bases short, with 10 bases between. CDR3 in DNA: TGTGCCAGCAGCTTAGTTGACTTGAACTCTGGAAACACCATATATTTT. This sequence encodes CASSLVDLNSGNTIYF.

The chain has TRBV5-1 and TRBJ2-2; no reliable D call. The CDR3 spans 13 residues. The germline V and J ends were trimmed by 3 bases and 1 base, with 4 bases remaining between them. Germline V CDR1 and CDR2: SGHRS, YFSETQ. The CDR3 DNA sequence: TGCGCCAGCAGCTCCCTGAACACCGGGGAGCTGTTTTTT. This gives the protein CASSSLNTGELFF.

V and J are TRBV5-1 and TRBJ1-4; D ambiguous. The germline CDR1 and CDR2 sequences are SGHRS and YFSETQ. The germline V and J ends were trimmed by 0 bases and 8 bases, with 8 bases remaining between them. The CDR3 length is 13 residues. The CDR3 protein is CASSLGFEEKLFF. CDR3 nucleotides: TGCGCCAGCAGCTTGGGGTTCGAGGAAAAACTGTTTTTT.

The chain links TRBV4-1 to TRBJ2-6; D not certain. The CDR3 runs to 17 residues. V dropped 1 base and J dropped 1 base, with 11 bases sitting between them. Germline lookup yields CDR1 MGHRA and CDR2 YSYEKL. CDR3 DNA: TGCGCCAGCAGCCAAGGTTCTGGGCAGTCTGGGGCCAACGTCCTGACTTTC. Translated, it gives CASSQGSGQSGANVLTF.

The V gene is TRBV7-6, the J gene TRBJ2-7; TRBD1 aligns across 7 bases. V was pared by 2 bases and J by 3 bases, with 7 bases of the junction left unmatched. Germline V gene lookup returns CDR1 SGHVS and CDR2 FNYEAQ. There are 15 residues in the CDR3. The CDR3 spells CASSLLGDSYYEQYF. The CDR3 DNA sequence: TGTGCCAGCAGCTTATTAGGGGACAGCTACTACGAGCAGTACTTC.

The J gene is TRBJ2-5, the V gene TRBV7-9, with 15 nucleotides matching TRBD2. Looked up from germline, CDR1 is SEHNR and CDR2 is FQNEAQ (reference sequence). The CDR3 loop spans 17 amino acids. Trimming removed 5 bases from V and 1 base from J; junction bases left unmatched: 5. DNA for the CDR3: TGTGCCAGCAGCACTGGACTAGCGGGGGGGCCCCAAGAGACCCAGTACTTC. This encodes CASSTGLAGGPQETQYF.

The J gene is TRBJ2-1, the V gene TRBV12-5; 8 bases fit TRBD2. After removal of 0 bases from V and 2 bases from J, the junction contained 6 bases not matched to a gene. CDR1 and CDR2 from the germline V gene are LGHNT and FRNRAP. The CDR3 totals 17 residues. CDR3 loop: CASGLVIGGEPYNEQFF. The CDR3 bases are TGTGCTAGTGGTTTGGTAATCGGGGGGGAACCCTACAATGAGCAGTTCTTC.

This rearrangement joins TRBV9 to TRBJ1-1; TRBD1 might be the D (6 bases). The CDR3 runs to 14 residues. Trimming left V 3 bases short and J 2 bases short, with 11 bases between. CDR1 is SGDLS, CDR2 YYNGEE, per germline. The CDR3 DNA sequence: TGTGCCAGCAGCGAGGACAGTGGCAACACTGAAGCTTTCTTT. Translated, it gives CASSEDSGNTEAFF.

The chain joins TRBV10-1 to TRBJ2-1; TRBD1 might be the D (5 bases). Trimming shortened V by 6 bases and J by 10 bases, and 16 bases separated the two germline ends. The CDR3 has 13 residues. CDR1 is WNHNN, CDR2 SYGVQD, per germline (reference sequence). CDR3 nucleotides: TGCGCCAGCAGCATGGACACCCGTGGGGAGCAGTTCTTC. Translation gives CASSMDTRGEQFF.

V usage is TRBV7-3 and J usage is TRBJ1-2; TRBD1 agrees at 10 bases. Germline CDR1 reads SGHTA; CDR2 reads FQGTGA. The CDR3 runs to 19 residues. V was pared by 5 bases and J by 0 bases, with 15 bases of the junction left unmatched. CDR3 loop: CASSLGTGDFLSPNYGYTF. The CDR3 coding sequence is TGTGCCAGCAGCCTGGGGACAGGGGATTTTCTATCTCCTAACTATGGCTACACCTTC.

V gene TRBV13 combines with J gene TRBJ1-6; 9 nucleotides agree with TRBD1. CDR3 length: 15 residues. Germline trimming cut 4 bases from V and 8 bases from J; bases unmatched to any gene: 6. Germline loops: CDR1 PRHDT, CDR2 FYEKMQ (reference sequence). The CDR3 DNA is TGTGCCAGCAGCTCAATACAGGGGGCGGATTCACCCCTCCACTTT. Translated, it gives CASSSIQGADSPLHF.

V gene TRBV7-2 combines with J gene TRBJ1-5; tentatively, D is TRBD1 (5 bases). CDR1 is SGHTA, CDR2 FQGNSA, per germline. The CDR3 length is 16 residues. V lost 2 bases, J lost 6 bases, and 17 bases lay in between. This CDR3 reads CASSLSSSGGAQPQHF. CDR3 bases: TGTGCCAGCAGCTTAAGTTCGTCGGGGGGAGCTCAGCCCCAGCATTTT. Complete variable domain (other parts from reference TRBV7-2 and TRBJ1-5): GAGVSQSPSNKVTEKGKDVELRCDPISGHTALYWYRQSLGQGLEFLIYFQGNSAPDKSGLPSDRFSAERTGGSVSTLTIQRTQQEDSAVYLCASSLSSSGGAQPQHFGDGTRLSIL.

The J gene is TRBJ2-7, the V gene TRBV19; tentatively, D is TRBD2 (6 bases). This CDR3 spans 13 amino acids. V lost 7 bases, J lost 3 bases, and 13 bases lay in between. The germline V gene encodes CDR1 LNHDA and CDR2 SQIVND (reference sequence). Written as DNA, the CDR3 is TGTGCCAGTATTAGCCAAGCGGGCTACGAGCAGTACTTC. Residues: CASISQAGYEQYF.

The chain recombines TRBV27 with TRBJ2-7; 9 positions match TRBD1. CDR1 MNHEY and CDR2 SMNVEV come from the germline V gene (reference sequence). V dropped 5 bases and J dropped 4; count of bases not matched to a gene: 12. The CDR3 is made up of 16 amino acids. DNA of the CDR3: TGTGCCAGCAGTCAGGGACAGGGCGAATTTCCTTACGAGCAGTACTTC. It yields the protein CASSQGQGEFPYEQYF.